Sequencing of this T cell receptor (beta chain) was carried out in a study of T-cell reconstitution after alpha-beta-depleted transplantation in children. General observations from the study: At day 60, the high TCRbeta diversity found in some patients originated from recipient T cells and thymic progenitors that had survived.

Unique molecular identifiers were used to barcode this TCRbeta library. TCRdb re-analysed the PCR reads in MiXCR, keeping a single row per CDR3 protein. The repertoire includes 180,000 or so distinct CDR3 sequences, about 6% of them detected once, and under 6% sits in the top ten. Comments on this clonotype: Its specificity is not known. An end of the junction differs from the germline gene, which may be a read error.

CDR1 and CDR2 (germline): PRHDT, FYEKMQ (reference sequence). This CDR3 is 15 amino acids long. The chain is built from TRBV13 and TRBJ2-7; D is tentatively TRBD1 or TRBD2 (5 bases each). The receptor was derived from a girl younger than two with combined immunodeficiency, due to receive a stem cell transplant. Sequenced here: PBMCs, sampled before TCRalphabeta/CD19-depleted stem cell transplant. The CDR3 DNA reads TGTGCCAGCAGCTTAGAGGGGAGTATCTCCTACGAGCTGTACTTC. Amino acid sequence: CASSLEGSISYELYF.